One sample yielded the 10 T cell receptor beta chains listed below, sequenced in a study of molecular identifiers for immune sequencing clone quantification. TCRdb processed the PCR reads anew with MiXCR; each CDR3 protein has one entry. The sample records around 100,000 distinct CDR3 sequences, under 40% being singletons. The source material was naive CD8+ T cells from blood, with Jurkat cell RNA spiked in. Subset defined: FACS-sorted CD8+CD4-CCR7+CD45RA+ naive T cells. The receptors here all came from a human donor in good health. Some libraries in this study had Jurkat cell RNA spiked in.

The chain has TRBV11-2 and TRBJ2-1; unclear D gene. The CDR3 consists of 11 residues. From germline, CDR1 is SGHAT and CDR2 FQNNGV. V was cut by 2 bases and J by 12 bases, with 8 bases left in between. DNA for the CDR3: TGTGCCAGCAGCTTAAGCTATGCGCAGTTCTTC. It encodes CASSLSYAQFF.

The chain employs TRBV7-8 and TRBJ2-7; D uncertain. CDR3 size: 14 residues. Germline CDR1 is SGHVS and CDR2 is FQNEAQ. With 2 bases removed from V and 2 bases from J, the gap between germline ends came to 10 bases. The CDR3 coding sequence is TGTGCCAGCAGCTTATTTGCCGAAACCTACGAGCAGTACTTC. Protein product: CASSLFAETYEQYF.

This rearrangement joins TRBV4-2 to TRBJ1-2; TRBD1 matches at 7 bases. Per germline, CDR1 LGHNA and CDR2 YNFKEQ. The V and J ends lost 6 bases and 8 bases, in that order; junction bases with no gene match: 3. CDR3 length: 11 residues. The CDR3 region is CASRNRGGYTF. The CDR3 DNA reads TGTGCCAGCAGAAACAGGGGCGGCTACACCTTC.

In its sample, this clonotype was seen many times. The chain employs TRBV15 and TRBJ2-4, with D perhaps TRBD2 (5 bases). Germline V gene data show CDR1 as LNHNV and CDR2 as YYDKDF (reference sequence). The V and J ends lost 5 bases and 0 bases respectively, with 14 bases between them. This CDR3 is 16 amino acids long. In DNA form, the CDR3 reads TGTGCCACCAGCCCGAGCAGGACTCTAGCCAAAAACATTCAGTACTTC. Translation gives CATSPSRTLAKNIQYF.

Of note for this clonotype: Being one base from a much bigger clone, this may be a read error. The gene calls are TRBV4-3 and TRBJ1-3, with D uncertain. This CDR3 contains 15 residues. Per the germline V gene, CDR1 is LGHNA and CDR2 is YSLEER. CDR3 residues: CASRQDKYAGNTIYF. CDR3 nucleotides: TGCGCCAGCCGCCAAGATAAGTACGCTGGAAACACCATATATTTT.

As regards this clonotype: This may be a read error: a much more frequent sequence differs by one nucleotide. The CDR3 DNA sequence: TGTGCCAGCAGCTCCAGCCTACAGGGGGAGACTGAAAAACTGTTTTTT. Translation: CASSSSLQGETEKLFF. The V and J genes are TRBV7-9 and TRBJ1-4; 8 bases fit TRBD1. V lost 4 bases, J lost 7 bases, and 11 bases stayed unmatched. The CDR3 runs 16 residues. CDR1 is SEHNR, CDR2 FQNEAQ, per germline (reference sequence).

There are a few counts of this clonotype. The chain employs TRBV28 and TRBJ2-7; 7 nucleotides match TRBD1. Unmatched junction bases numbered 14, after V lost 6 bases and J lost 3 bases. Per germline, CDR1 MDHEN and CDR2 SYDVKM. The CDR3 has 16 residues. The CDR3 region has the DNA TGTGCCAGCAGACCCCGGACAGGAAACATGAGCTACGAGCAGTACTTC. This sequence encodes CASRPRTGNMSYEQYF. Complete variable domain (other parts from reference TRBV28 and TRBJ2-7): DVKVTQSSRYLVKRTGEKVFLECVQDMDHENMFWYRQDPGLGLRLIYFSYDVKMKEKGDIPEGYSVSREKKERFSLILESASTNQTSMYLCASRPRTGNMSYEQYFGPGTRLTVT.

Points on this clonotype: The conserved closing phenylalanine or tryptophan is absent in this CDR3, likely reflecting a read error. The chain is built from TRBV2 and TRBJ2-5; D ambiguous. Germline V gives CDR1 SNHLY, CDR2 FYNNEI. Trimming removed 5 bases from V and 2 bases from J, with 9 bases in between. This CDR3 spans 13 amino acids. CDR3 loop: CASSQVIQETQYI. CDR3 coding DNA: TGTGCCAGCAGTCAAGTAATACAAGAGACCCAGTACATC.

To note about this clonotype: At one end, the junction sequence differs from germline, possibly due to a read error. The chain combines TRBV5-6 with TRBJ2-7, with D hard to call. Germline CDR1 reads SGHDT; CDR2 reads YYEEEE. The CDR3 has 13 residues. CDR3 residues: CASSLGVTYEQCF. CDR3 DNA sequence: TGTGCCAGCAGCTTGGGGGTAACCTACGAGCAGTGCTTC.

As concerns this clonotype: A much larger clone lies one base from this, so it may be a read error. As DNA, the CDR3 is TGTGCCAGCAGCCAAGATCTAGCTGGTACAGATATGCAGTATTTT. Its translation: CASSQDLAGTDMQYF. The chain uses TRBV4-2 and TRBJ2-3; possible D gene TRBD2, 5 bases. Per the germline V gene, CDR1 is LGHNA and CDR2 is YNFKEQ. The length of the CDR3 is 15 residues.